The 20 T cell receptor beta chains reported below all come from one sample, sequenced in a study of shared clonotypes between healthy human individuals. CD45RO-negative CD8 cells positively selected for CCR7 made up the naive population, which excluded terminally differentiated effector memory CD45RA+ cells. Clones were sequenced by immunoSEQ multiplex PCR, and TCRdb holds only the in-frame ones, with some missing. The sample lists some 2 million clones; about 95% were seen once. Source material: naive CD8+ T cells sorted from blood. These receptors were obtained from a man aged 18-30 years in good health.

The V call is TRBV4-2, the J call TRBJ1-1; TRBD1 matches 7 bases. Germline V gives CDR1 LGHNA, CDR2 YNFKEQ. V gave up 3 bases and J gave up 1 base; unmatched junction bases: 2. The CDR3 has 14 amino acids. The CDR3 region has the DNA TGTGCCAGCAGCCACAGACAGGGGAACACTGAAGCTTTCTTT. Translated, it gives CASSHRQGNTEAFF.

This clone appeared once. The chain links TRBV6-5 to TRBJ2-7; 10 nucleotides agree with TRBD2. The CDR3 consists of 16 residues. The germline CDR1 and CDR2 sequences are MNHEY and SVGAGI. Trimming removed 0 bases from V and 3 bases from J; junction bases left unmatched: 5. CDR3: CASSYSTSGPLYEQYF. The CDR3 DNA is TGTGCCAGCAGTTACTCGACTAGCGGGCCCCTCTACGAGCAGTACTTC.

This chain connects TRBV30 to TRBJ2-3; 9 bases are a match to TRBD2. CDR3 length: 15 residues. CDR1 is GTSNPN, CDR2 SVGIG, per germline (reference sequence). With 4 bases clipped from V and 4 bases from J, the junction kept 9 bases outside the gene matches. Here the CDR3 reads CAWTSSGSGADTQYF. CDR3 DNA: TGTGCCTGGACCAGTAGCGGGAGCGGCGCAGATACGCAGTATTTT.

The gene calls are TRBV21-1 and TRBJ1-1. TRBV21-1 is an annotated pseudogene. This CDR3 is built from 14 residues. The CDR3 nucleotides read TGTGCCAGCAGCAAAGTCGACGGGAACACTGAAGCTTTCTTT. This translates into CASSKVDGNTEAFF.

V is TRBV4-1 and J is TRBJ2-7; no clear D. The germline V gene has CDR1 MGHRA and CDR2 YSYEKL. The CDR3 contains 15 residues. V gave up 0 bases and J gave up 1 base, with 10 bases separating them. The CDR3: CASSQESGQSYEQYF. The CDR3 nucleotides are TGCGCCAGCAGCCAAGAAAGTGGCCAGTCCTACGAGCAGTACTTC.

The rearrangement links TRBV27 to TRBJ2-1; tentatively, D is TRBD1 or TRBD2 (6 bases each). Per germline, CDR1 MNHEY and CDR2 SMNVEV (reference sequence). There are 14 residues in the CDR3. Trimming removed 10 bases at V and 4 bases at J, with 17 bases between. CDR3 amino acids: CATALGGQYNEQFF. CDR3 bases: TGTGCCACCGCCCTTGGGGGGCAATACAATGAGCAGTTCTTC.

This clone was recorded only once. J is TRBJ2-1 and V is TRBV10-2; perhaps TRBD1 as D (6 bases). The CDR3 is 13 amino acids. Trimming stripped 7 bases from V and 3 bases from J, with 10 bases between. Per germline, CDR1 WSHSY and CDR2 SAAADI. This CDR3 is CASNLDSYNEQFF. As DNA, the CDR3 is TGCGCCAGCAACTTGGACAGCTACAATGAGCAGTTCTTC.

Here the CDR3 reads CASSYTSYTEAFF. The CDR3 DNA is TGTGCCAGCAGTTATACAAGTTACACTGAAGCTTTCTTT. The chain couples TRBV6-5 to TRBJ1-1; D is unresolved. CDR1 is MNHEY, CDR2 SVGAGI, per germline. The CDR3 is made up of 13 amino acids. Trimming took off 3 bases at V and 3 bases at J, with 8 bases between the two ends.

This rearrangement joins TRBV7-9 to TRBJ2-7; D gene uncertain. V was trimmed by 1 base and J by 4 bases, leaving 14 bases between them. Germline lookup yields CDR1 SEHNR and CDR2 FQNEAQ (reference sequence). CDR3 size: 15 residues. DNA for the CDR3: TGTGCCAGCAGCTTAGTGCCCGACTCTCTTTACGAGCAGTACTTC. It yields the protein CASSLVPDSLYEQYF.

The chain combines TRBV27 with TRBJ2-7; 8 bases match TRBD1. The V segment lost 4 bases and the J segment 4 bases; nucleotides outside the gene matches: 3. Germline V gives CDR1 MNHEY, CDR2 SMNVEV (reference sequence). The CDR3 runs to 13 residues. Written as DNA, the CDR3 is TGTGCCAGCAGTTGGGGACAGGAGTACGAGCAGTACTTC. Its protein product is CASSWGQEYEQYF.

This chain links TRBV4-1 with TRBJ2-7; D remains ambiguous. CDR3 length: 16 amino acids. Germline CDR1 MGHRA, CDR2 YSYEKL. V lost 0 bases and J lost 2, with 14 bases in between. The CDR3 DNA is TGCGCCAGCAGCCAAGATGTCGGAGTATCTGCCTACGAGCAGTACTTC. Encoded protein: CASSQDVGVSAYEQYF.

This clone was picked up a small number of times. Distinct nucleotide sequences in the sample also encode this CDR3. The rearrangement joins TRBV7-9 to TRBJ2-1; 8 bases match TRBD1. This CDR3 region has 14 residues. Germline CDR1 is SEHNR and CDR2 is FQNEAQ (reference sequence). With V trimmed by 3 bases and J by 3 bases, 1 base remained unmatched. The DNA of the CDR3 is TGTGCCAGCAGCTTGGACAGGGACTACAATGAGCAGTTCTTC. Its translation: CASSLDRDYNEQFF.

The chain uses TRBV9 and TRBJ2-1, with 7 bases that match TRBD2. J gave up 0 bases and V 3 bases, and 3 bases lay outside the gene matches. There are 15 residues in the CDR3. CDR1 is SGDLS and CDR2 is YYNGEE in the germline V gene. CDR3 DNA: TGTGCCAGCAGCGGGGAGGGGAGCTCCTACAATGAGCAGTTCTTC. This sequence encodes CASSGEGSSYNEQFF.

The chain combines TRBV6-6 with TRBJ2-5, with D unresolved. CDR3 length equals 12 residues. V dropped 2 bases and J dropped 5 bases, with 6 bases sitting between them. Germline-derived CDR1 and CDR2 are MNHNY and SVGAGI (reference sequence). CDR3 sequence: CASSYNGETQYF. The DNA of the CDR3 is TGTGCCAGCAGTTACAATGGGGAGACCCAGTACTTC.

V usage is TRBV4-3 and J usage is TRBJ2-7, with 11 bases fitting TRBD2. CDR3 length: 16 amino acids. Per the germline V gene, CDR1 is LGHNA and CDR2 is YSLEER. The J segment lost 4 bases and the V segment lost 4 bases, leaving 9 bases of the junction unmatched. CDR3 loop: CASSPNPGTSGYEQYF. The CDR3 nucleotides read TGCGCCAGCAGCCCCAACCCCGGGACTAGCGGATACGAGCAGTACTTC.

This chain connects TRBV27 to TRBJ2-1; the D gene is possibly TRBD2 (6 bases). Trimming took off 5 bases at V and 0 bases at J, with 14 bases between the two ends. In germline, CDR1 is MNHEY, CDR2 SMNVEV (reference sequence). CDR3 length equals 16 residues. DNA for the CDR3: TGTGCCAGCAGTACACAACTAGCACGCTCCTACAATGAGCAGTTCTTC. Translating it yields CASSTQLARSYNEQFF.

The chain carries TRBV13 and TRBJ1-2, with a weak D call TRBD1 (6 bases). V was cut by 6 bases and J by 0 bases, with 17 bases left in between. The CDR3 is 16 residues long. Germline V CDR1 and CDR2: PRHDT, FYEKMQ (reference sequence). CDR3 nucleotides: TGTGCCAGCAGACAACGGACAGTGGCGCCTAACTATGGCTACACCTTC. Protein: CASRQRTVAPNYGYTF.

V is TRBV7-8 and J is TRBJ2-1, with D possibly TRBD1 on 6 matching bases. The CDR3 has 15 residues. Germline V gene data show CDR1 as SGHVS and CDR2 as FQNEAQ. With 4 bases removed from V and 5 bases from J, the gap between germline ends came to 15 bases. CDR3 bases: TGTGCCAGCAGCTGGGGGCGGCTAGAAGACAATGAGCAGTTCTTC. Translation: CASSWGRLEDNEQFF.

The rearrangement links TRBV28 to TRBJ1-6; D is perhaps TRBD1 (5 bases). CDR3 size: 16 residues. Trimming took 2 bases from V and 0 from J, leaving 8 bases between them. CDR1 MDHEN and CDR2 SYDVKM come from the germline V gene. This chain's CDR3 is CASSLHRSSYNSPLHF. In DNA, the CDR3 is TGTGCCAGCAGTTTACACAGGAGCTCCTATAATTCACCCCTCCACTTT. The full variable domain, in which reference TRBV28 and TRBJ1-6 provide the parts outside the CDR3, is DVKVTQSSRYLVKRTGEKVFLECVQDMDHENMFWYRQDPGLGLRLIYFSYDVKMKEKGDIPEGYSVSREKKERFSLILESASTNQTSMYLCASSLHRSSYNSPLHFGNGTRLTVT.

Concerning this clone: A much larger clone lies one base from this, so it may be a read error. Different DNA sequences within this sample yield the same CDR3. The chain joins TRBV5-6 to TRBJ2-7; 7 nucleotides align to TRBD1. This CDR3 contains 13 residues. Germline V lookup: CDR1 SGHDT, CDR2 YYEEEE. V lost 5 bases and J lost 2; bases outside the gene matches: 4. In DNA form, the CDR3 reads TGTGCCAGCAGTTCCGGGACAGCCTACGAGCAGTACTTC. The encoded protein is CASSSGTAYEQYF. Supplemented by reference TRBV5-6 and TRBJ2-7, the full variable domain reads DAGVTQSPTHLIKTRGQQVTLRCSPKSGHDTVSWYQQALGQGPQFIFQYYEEEERQRGNFPDRFSGHQFPNYSSELNVNALLLGDSALYLCASSSGTAYEQYFGPGTRLTVT.